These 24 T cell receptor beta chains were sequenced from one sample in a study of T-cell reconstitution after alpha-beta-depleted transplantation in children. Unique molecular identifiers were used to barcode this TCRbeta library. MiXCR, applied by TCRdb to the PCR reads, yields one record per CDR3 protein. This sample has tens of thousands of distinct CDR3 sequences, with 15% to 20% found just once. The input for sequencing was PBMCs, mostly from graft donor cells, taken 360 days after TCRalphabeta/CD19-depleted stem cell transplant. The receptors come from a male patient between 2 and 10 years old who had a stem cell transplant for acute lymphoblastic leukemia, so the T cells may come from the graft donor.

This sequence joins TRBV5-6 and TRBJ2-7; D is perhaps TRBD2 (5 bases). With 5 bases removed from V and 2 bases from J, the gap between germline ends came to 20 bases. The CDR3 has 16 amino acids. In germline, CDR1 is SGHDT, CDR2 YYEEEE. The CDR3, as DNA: TGTGCCAGCAGTGTCGGACTTCAGAGCTTTCCCTACGAGCAGTACTTC. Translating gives CASSVGLQSFPYEQYF.

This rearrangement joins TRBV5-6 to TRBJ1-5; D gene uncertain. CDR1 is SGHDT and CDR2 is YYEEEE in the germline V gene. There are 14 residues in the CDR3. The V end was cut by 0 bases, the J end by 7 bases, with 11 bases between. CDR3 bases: TGTGCCAGCAGCTTGGGTTACTTTGGGCAGCCCCAGCATTTT. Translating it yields CASSLGYFGQPQHF.

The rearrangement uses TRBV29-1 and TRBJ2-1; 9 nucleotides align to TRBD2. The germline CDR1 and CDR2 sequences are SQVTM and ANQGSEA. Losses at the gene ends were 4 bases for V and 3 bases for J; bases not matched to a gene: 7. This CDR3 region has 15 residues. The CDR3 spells CSVVPLAGDYNEQFF. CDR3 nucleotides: TGCAGCGTTGTCCCCTTAGCGGGAGACTACAATGAGCAGTTCTTC.

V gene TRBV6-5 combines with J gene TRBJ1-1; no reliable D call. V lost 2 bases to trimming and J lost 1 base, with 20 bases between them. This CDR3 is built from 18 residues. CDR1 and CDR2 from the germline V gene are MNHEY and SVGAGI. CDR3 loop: CASSYVMSPYYWNTEAFF. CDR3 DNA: TGTGCCAGCAGTTACGTCATGAGCCCCTACTATTGGAACACTGAAGCTTTCTTT.

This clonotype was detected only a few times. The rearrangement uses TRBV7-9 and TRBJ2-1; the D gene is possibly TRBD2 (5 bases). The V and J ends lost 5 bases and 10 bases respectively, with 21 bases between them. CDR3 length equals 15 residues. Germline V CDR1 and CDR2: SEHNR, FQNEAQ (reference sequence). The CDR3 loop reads CASSPRARALSEQFF. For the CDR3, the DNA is TGTGCCAGCAGCCCGCGGGCCCGGGCCCTTAGCGAGCAGTTCTTC.

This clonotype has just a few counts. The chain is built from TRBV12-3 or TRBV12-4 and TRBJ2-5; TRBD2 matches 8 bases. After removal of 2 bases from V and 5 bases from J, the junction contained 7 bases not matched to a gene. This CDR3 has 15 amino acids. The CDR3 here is CASSLFSGGRETQYF. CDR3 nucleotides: TGTGCCAGCAGTTTATTTTCGGGAGGGAGGGAGACCCAGTACTTC.

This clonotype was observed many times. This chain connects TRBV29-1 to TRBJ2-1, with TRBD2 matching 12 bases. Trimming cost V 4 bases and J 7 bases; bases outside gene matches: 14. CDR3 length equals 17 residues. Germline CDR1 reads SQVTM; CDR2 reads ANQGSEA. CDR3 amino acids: CSVAPRWTSGVRNEQFF. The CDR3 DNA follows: TGCAGCGTTGCTCCGAGGTGGACTAGCGGGGTTAGGAATGAGCAGTTCTTC.

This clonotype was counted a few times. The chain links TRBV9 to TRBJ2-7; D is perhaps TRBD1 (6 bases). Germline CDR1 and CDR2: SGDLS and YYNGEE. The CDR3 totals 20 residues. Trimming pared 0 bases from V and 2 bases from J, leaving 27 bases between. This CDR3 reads CASSVVPTGIQLYRPYEQYF. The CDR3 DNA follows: TGTGCCAGCAGCGTAGTCCCGACAGGAATACAACTCTATAGACCCTACGAGCAGTACTTC.

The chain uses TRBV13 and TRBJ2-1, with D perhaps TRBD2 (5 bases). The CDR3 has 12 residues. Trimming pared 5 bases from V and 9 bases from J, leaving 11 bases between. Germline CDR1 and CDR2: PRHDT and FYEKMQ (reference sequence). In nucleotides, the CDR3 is TGTGCCAGCAGCCCCACTAGAAGTGAGCAGTTCTTC. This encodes CASSPTRSEQFF.

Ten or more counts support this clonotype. The CDR3 loop is CASSLAGPYEQYF. For the CDR3, the DNA is TGTGCCAGCAGCTTAGCTGGACCCTACGAGCAGTACTTC. The chain carries TRBV7-9 and TRBJ2-7; no clear D gene. Trimming stripped 0 bases from V and 2 bases from J, with 5 bases between. This CDR3 spans 13 amino acids. Germline V gene sequence: CDR1 SEHNR, CDR2 FQNEAQ (reference sequence).

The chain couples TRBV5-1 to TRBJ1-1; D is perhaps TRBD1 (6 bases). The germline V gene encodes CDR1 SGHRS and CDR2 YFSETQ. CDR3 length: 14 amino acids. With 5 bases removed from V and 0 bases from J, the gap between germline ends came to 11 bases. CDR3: CASRLTGMNTEAFF. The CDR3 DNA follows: TGCGCCAGCAGGTTAACAGGGATGAACACTGAAGCTTTCTTT.

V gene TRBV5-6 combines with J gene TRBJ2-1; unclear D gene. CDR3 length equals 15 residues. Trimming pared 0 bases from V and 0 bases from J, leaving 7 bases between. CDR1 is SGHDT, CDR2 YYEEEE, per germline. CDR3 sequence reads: CASSLGLSSYNEQFF. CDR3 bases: TGTGCCAGCAGCTTGGGCCTGAGCTCCTACAATGAGCAGTTCTTC.

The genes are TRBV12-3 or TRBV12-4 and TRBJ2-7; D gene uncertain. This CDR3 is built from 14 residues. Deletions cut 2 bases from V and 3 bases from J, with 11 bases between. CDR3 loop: CASSLTPFGYEQYF. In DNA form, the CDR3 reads TGTGCCAGCAGTTTAACCCCCTTCGGCTACGAGCAGTACTTC.

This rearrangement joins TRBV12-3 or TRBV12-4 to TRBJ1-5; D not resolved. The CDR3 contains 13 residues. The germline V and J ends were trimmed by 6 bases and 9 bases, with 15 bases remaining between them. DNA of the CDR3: TGTGCCAGCAGAAGGACGCCTCGGGGGCCCCAGCATTTT. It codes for CASRRTPRGPQHF.

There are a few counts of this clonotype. In nucleotides, the CDR3 is TGTGCCAGCTCACCAGGGGGCCGAACCAAAAACATTCAGTACTTC. Amino acids: CASSPGGRTKNIQYF. The chain carries TRBV18 and TRBJ2-4, with a possible D match to TRBD1 (6 bases). The CDR3 sequence is 15 residues long. V was shortened by 2 bases and J by 2 bases, with 10 bases between the two germline ends. CDR1 is KGHSH, CDR2 LQKENI, per germline.

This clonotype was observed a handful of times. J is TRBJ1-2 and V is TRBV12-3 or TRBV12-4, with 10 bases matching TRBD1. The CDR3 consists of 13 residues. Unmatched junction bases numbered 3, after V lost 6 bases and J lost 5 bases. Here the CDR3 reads CASRLGQGYGYTF. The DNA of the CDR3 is TGTGCCAGCAGATTGGGACAGGGGTATGGCTACACCTTC.

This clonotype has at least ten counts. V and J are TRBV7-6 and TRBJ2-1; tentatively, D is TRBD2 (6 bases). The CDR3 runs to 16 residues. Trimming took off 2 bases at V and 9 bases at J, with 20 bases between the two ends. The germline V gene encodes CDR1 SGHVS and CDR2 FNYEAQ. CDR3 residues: CASSLSPPPTAGEQFF. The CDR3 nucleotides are TGTGCCAGCAGCTTAAGTCCCCCGCCCACAGCGGGTGAGCAGTTCTTC.

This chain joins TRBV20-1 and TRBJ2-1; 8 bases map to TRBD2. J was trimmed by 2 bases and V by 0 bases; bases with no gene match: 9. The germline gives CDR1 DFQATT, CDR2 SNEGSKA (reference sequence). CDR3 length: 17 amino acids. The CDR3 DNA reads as TGCAGTGCTAGAGATCCTAACGGGAGGGCCACCTACAATGAGCAGTTCTTC. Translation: CSARDPNGRATYNEQFF.

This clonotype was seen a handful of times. The CDR3 protein is CASSQDPRQGQETQYF. Here the CDR3 DNA reads TGCGCCAGCAGCCAAGACCCGAGACAGGGCCAAGAGACCCAGTACTTC. The rearrangement uses TRBV4-1 and TRBJ2-5; 7 nucleotides agree with TRBD1. CDR1 is MGHRA and CDR2 is YSYEKL in the germline V gene. V dropped 0 bases and J dropped 1; count of bases not matched to a gene: 5. This CDR3 has 16 amino acids.

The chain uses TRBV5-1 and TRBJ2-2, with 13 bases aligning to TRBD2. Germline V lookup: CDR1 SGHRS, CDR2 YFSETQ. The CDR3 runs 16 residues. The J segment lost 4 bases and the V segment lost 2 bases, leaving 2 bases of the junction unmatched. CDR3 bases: TGCGCCAGCAGCTTATGGACTAGCGGGAGCACCGGGGAGCTGTTTTTT. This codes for CASSLWTSGSTGELFF.

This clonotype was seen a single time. The CDR3 region is CASSPGLLGEQYF. CDR3 nucleotide sequence: TGTGCCAGCAGCCCGGGGCTGCTCGGCGAGCAGTACTTC. The gene calls are TRBV5-5 and TRBJ2-7; tentatively, D is TRBD1 or TRBD2 (5 bases each). The CDR3 sequence is 13 residues long. Germline V CDR1 and CDR2: SGHKS, YYEKEE (reference sequence). The V end lost 4 bases, the J end lost 6 bases, and 14 bases lay between the germline ends.

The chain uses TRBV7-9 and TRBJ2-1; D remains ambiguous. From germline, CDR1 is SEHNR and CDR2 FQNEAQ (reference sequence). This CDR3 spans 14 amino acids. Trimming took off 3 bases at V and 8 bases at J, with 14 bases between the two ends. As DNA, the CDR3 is TGTGCCAGCAGCTTCCGGCCGGCTGGGGATGAGCAGTTCTTC. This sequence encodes CASSFRPAGDEQFF.

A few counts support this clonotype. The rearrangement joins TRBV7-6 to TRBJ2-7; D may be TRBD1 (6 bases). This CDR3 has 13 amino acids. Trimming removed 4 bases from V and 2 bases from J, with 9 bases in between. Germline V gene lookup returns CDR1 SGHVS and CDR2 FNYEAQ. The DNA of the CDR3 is TGTGCCAGCAGCTCAACAGGGACCTACGAGCAGTACTTC. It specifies CASSSTGTYEQYF.

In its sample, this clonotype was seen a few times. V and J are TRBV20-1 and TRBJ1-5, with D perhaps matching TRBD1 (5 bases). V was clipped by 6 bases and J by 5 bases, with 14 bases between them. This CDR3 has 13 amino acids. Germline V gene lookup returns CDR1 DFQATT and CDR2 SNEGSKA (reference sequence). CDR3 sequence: CSAKGPEYQPQHF. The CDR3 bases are TGCAGTGCAAAGGGACCGGAATATCAGCCCCAGCATTTT.